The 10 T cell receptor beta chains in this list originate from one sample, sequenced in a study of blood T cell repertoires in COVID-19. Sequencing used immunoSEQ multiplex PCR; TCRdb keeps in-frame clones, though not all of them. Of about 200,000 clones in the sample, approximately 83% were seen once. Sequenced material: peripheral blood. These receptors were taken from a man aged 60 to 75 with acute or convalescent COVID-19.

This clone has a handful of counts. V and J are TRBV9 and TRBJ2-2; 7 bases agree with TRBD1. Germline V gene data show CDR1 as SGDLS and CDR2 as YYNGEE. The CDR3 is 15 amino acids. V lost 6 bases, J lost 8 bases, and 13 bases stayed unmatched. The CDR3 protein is CASTRDSNVAGELFF. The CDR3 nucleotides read TGTGCCAGCACCCGGGACAGTAACGTAGCAGGGGAGCTGTTTTTT. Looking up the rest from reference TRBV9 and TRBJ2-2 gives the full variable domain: DSGVTQTPKHLITATGQRVTLRCSPRSGDLSVYWYQQSLDQGLQFLIQYYNGEERAKGNILERFSAQQFPDLHSELNLSSLELGDSALYFCASTRDSNVAGELFFGEGSRLTVL.

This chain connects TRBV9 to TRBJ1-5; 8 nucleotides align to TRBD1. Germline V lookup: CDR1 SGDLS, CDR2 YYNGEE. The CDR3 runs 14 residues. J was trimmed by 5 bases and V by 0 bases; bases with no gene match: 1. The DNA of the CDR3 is TGTGCCAGCAGCGTAGCAGGGGGCGATCAGCCCCAGCATTTT. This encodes CASSVAGGDQPQHF. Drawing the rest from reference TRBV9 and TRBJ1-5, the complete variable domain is DSGVTQTPKHLITATGQRVTLRCSPRSGDLSVYWYQQSLDQGLQFLIQYYNGEERAKGNILERFSAQQFPDLHSELNLSSLELGDSALYFCASSVAGGDQPQHFGDGTRLSIL.

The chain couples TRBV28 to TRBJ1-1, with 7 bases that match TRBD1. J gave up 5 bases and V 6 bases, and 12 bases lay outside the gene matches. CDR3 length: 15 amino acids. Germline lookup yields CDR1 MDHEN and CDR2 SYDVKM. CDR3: CASSQPQGVRTEAFF. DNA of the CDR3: TGTGCCAGCAGCCAACCCCAGGGGGTAAGGACTGAAGCTTTCTTT.

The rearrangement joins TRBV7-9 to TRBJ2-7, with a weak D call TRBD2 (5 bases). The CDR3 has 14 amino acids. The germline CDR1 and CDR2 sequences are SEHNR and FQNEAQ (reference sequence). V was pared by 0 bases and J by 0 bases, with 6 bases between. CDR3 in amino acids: CASSLAGSSYEQYF. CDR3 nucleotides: TGTGCCAGCAGCTTAGCGGGGAGCTCCTACGAGCAGTACTTC.

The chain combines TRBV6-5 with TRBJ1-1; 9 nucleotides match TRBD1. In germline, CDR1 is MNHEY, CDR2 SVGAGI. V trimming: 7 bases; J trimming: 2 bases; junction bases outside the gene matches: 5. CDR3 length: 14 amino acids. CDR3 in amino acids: CASIGTGTNTEAFF. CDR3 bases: TGTGCCAGCATCGGGACAGGGACCAACACTGAAGCTTTCTTT.

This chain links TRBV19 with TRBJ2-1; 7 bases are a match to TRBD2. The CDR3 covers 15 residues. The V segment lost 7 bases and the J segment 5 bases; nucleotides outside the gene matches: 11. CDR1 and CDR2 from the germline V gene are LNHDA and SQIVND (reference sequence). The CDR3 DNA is TGTGCCAGTAAGGGGCTCGCGGGAGACCACAATGAGCAGTTCTTC. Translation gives CASKGLAGDHNEQFF.

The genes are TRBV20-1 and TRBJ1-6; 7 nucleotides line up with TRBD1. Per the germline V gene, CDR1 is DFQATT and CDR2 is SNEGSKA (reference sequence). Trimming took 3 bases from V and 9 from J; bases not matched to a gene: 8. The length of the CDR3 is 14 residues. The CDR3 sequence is CSASNKGAFSPLHF. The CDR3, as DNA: TGCAGTGCTAGTAATAAGGGGGCCTTTTCACCCCTCCACTTT.

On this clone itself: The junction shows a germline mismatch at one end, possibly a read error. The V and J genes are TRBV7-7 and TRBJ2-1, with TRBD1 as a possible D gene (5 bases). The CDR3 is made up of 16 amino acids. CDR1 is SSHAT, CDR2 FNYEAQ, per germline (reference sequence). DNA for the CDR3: TGTGCTAGCAGCTTGACCCAGGGTAGCTCCTACAATGAGCAGTTCTTC. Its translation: CASSLTQGSSYNEQFF.

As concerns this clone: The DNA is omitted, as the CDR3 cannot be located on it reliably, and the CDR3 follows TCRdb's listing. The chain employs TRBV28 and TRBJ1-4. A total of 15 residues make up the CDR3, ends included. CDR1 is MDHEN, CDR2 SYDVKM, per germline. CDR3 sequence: CASSTSGVGNEKLFF.

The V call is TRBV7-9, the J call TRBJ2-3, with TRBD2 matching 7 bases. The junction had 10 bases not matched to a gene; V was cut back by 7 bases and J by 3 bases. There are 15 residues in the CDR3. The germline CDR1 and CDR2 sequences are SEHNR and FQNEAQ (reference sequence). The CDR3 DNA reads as TGTGCCAGCACGACTGAGGGAGGGATAACAGATACGCAGTATTTT. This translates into CASTTEGGITDTQYF.